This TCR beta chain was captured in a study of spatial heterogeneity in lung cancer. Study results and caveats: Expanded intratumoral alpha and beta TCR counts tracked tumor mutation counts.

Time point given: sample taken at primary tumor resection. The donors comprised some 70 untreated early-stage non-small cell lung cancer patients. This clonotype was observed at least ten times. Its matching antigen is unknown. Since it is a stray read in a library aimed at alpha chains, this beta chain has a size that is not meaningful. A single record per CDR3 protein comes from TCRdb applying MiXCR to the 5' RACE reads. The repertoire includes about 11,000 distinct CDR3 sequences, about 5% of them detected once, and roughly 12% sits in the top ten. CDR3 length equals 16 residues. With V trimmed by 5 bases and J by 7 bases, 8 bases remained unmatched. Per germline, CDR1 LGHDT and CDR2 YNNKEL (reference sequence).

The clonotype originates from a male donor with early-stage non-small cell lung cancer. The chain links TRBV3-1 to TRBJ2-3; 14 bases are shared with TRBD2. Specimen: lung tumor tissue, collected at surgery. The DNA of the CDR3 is TGTGCCAGCAGCTCGACTAGCGGGGGGGTCCGCAATACGCAGTATTTT. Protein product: CASSSTSGGVRNTQYF.